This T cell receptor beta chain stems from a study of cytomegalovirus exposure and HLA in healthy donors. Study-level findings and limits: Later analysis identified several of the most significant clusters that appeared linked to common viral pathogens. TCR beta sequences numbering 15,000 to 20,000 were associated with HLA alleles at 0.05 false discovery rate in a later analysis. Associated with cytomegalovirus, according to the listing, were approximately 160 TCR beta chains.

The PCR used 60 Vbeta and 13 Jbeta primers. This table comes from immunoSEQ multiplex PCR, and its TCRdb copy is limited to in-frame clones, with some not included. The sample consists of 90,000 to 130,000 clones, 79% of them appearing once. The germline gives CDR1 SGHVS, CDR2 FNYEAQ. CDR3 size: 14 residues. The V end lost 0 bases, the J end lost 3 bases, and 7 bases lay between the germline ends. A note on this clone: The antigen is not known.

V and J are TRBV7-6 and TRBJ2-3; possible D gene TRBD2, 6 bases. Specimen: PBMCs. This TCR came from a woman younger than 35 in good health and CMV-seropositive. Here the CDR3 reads CASSLAGGTDTQYF. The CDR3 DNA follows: TGTGCCAGCAGCTTAGCCGGGGGAACAGATACGCAGTATTTT.